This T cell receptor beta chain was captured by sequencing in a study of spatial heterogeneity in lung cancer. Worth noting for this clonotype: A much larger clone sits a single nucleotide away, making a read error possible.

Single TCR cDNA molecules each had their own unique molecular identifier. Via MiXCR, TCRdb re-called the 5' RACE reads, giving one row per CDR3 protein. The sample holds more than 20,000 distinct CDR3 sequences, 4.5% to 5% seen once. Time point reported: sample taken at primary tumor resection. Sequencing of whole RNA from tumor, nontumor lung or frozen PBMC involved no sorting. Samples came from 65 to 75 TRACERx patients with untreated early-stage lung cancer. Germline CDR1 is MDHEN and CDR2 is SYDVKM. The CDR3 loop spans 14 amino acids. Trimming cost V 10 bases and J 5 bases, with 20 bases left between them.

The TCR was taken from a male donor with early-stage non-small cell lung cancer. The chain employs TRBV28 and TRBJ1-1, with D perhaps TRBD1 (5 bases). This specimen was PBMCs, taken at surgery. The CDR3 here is CAIWGEAWATEAFF. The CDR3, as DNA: TGTGCCATTTGGGGGGAGGCTTGGGCGACTGAAGCTTTCTTT.